This T cell receptor (beta chain) originates from a study of CD8 T cells in Susac syndrome. Reverse transcription of roughly 0.5 to 1 ug RNA used random hexamers. TCRdb analysed the immunoSEQ multiplex PCR reads with MiXCR anew, one entry per CDR3 protein. The table includes about 440,000 distinct CDR3 sequences, roughly 85% detected once. This clonotype originated in a human donor with multiple sclerosis. Sequencing was carried out using CD8+ T cells from PBMCs.

The CDR3: CASSEPGVSYEQYF. The DNA of the CDR3 is TGTGCCAGCAGTGAGCCCGGAGTCTCCTACGAGCAGTACTTC. This chain connects TRBV6-1 to TRBJ2-7; the D is unclear. CDR1 MNHNS and CDR2 SASEGT come from the germline V gene. CDR3 length: 14 amino acids. Trimming cost V 3 bases and J 0 bases, with 9 bases left between them.